The 10 T cell receptor beta chains listed next were all sequenced from one sample in a study of cytomegalovirus exposure and HLA in healthy donors. PCR used 60 Vbeta primers and 13 Jbeta primers. Only in-frame clones appear in the TCRdb table, and some are missing; sequencing was by immunoSEQ multiplex PCR. The profile shows some 79,000 clones, around 78% of them singletons. Sequencing was performed on PBMCs. These receptor sequences come from a male donor in good health and CMV-seropositive.

This chain links TRBV28 with TRBJ2-7; tentatively, D is TRBD2 (5 bases). CDR3 length equals 15 residues. The germline V gene encodes CDR1 MDHEN and CDR2 SYDVKM. V lost 3 bases and J 1 base, leaving 13 bases between the germline ends. This CDR3 is CASSFTGSPSYEQYF. CDR3 DNA sequence: TGTGCCAGCAGTTTCACGGGGTCCCCTTCCTACGAGCAGTACTTC.

The V gene is TRBV18, the J gene TRBJ1-3, with 7 nucleotides matching TRBD1. The ends lost 3 bases at V and 2 bases at J; junction bases unmatched: 4. Germline CDR1 and CDR2: KGHSH and LQKENI. The length of the CDR3 is 15 residues. This CDR3 is CASSPSRGPGNTIYF. CDR3 nucleotide sequence: TGTGCCAGCTCACCGAGTAGGGGGCCTGGAAACACCATATATTTT.

This sequence joins TRBV11-2 and TRBJ2-1; possible D gene TRBD2, 7 bases. Trimming took off 11 bases at V and 10 bases at J, with 12 bases between the two ends. Looked up from germline, CDR1 is SGHAT and CDR2 is FQNNGV. This CDR3 has 10 residues. CDR3 sequence reads: CAGGGREQFF. The CDR3 bases are TGTGCCGGGGGGGGGCGAGAGCAGTTCTTC.

This clone came up a few times. V usage is TRBV7-9 and J usage is TRBJ1-4, with TRBD1 matching 9 bases. V lost 5 bases and J lost 6; bases outside the gene matches: 4. This CDR3 has 14 residues. The V gene's germline CDR1 is SEHNR and CDR2 FQNEAQ (reference sequence). In DNA form, the CDR3 reads TGTGCCAGCAGCACCGGGACAGGGTATGAAAAACTGTTTTTT. Translation: CASSTGTGYEKLFF. Using reference TRBV7-9 and TRBJ1-4 for the parts outside the CDR3, the full variable domain is DTGVSQNPRHKITKRGQNVTFRCDPISEHNRLYWYRQTLGQGPEFLTYFQNEAQLEKSRLLSDRFSAERPKGSFSTLEIQRTEQGDSAMYLCASSTGTGYEKLFFGSGTQLSVL.

V gene TRBV11-3 combines with J gene TRBJ2-1; D gene uncertain. Germline CDR1 reads SGHNT; CDR2 reads YENEEA. Deletions cut 1 base from V and 1 base from J, with 8 bases between. The CDR3 runs 15 residues. This CDR3 reads CASSLAGFSYNEQFF. The CDR3 DNA reads TGTGCCAGCAGCTTAGCTGGCTTTTCCTACAATGAGCAGTTCTTC.

The chain recombines TRBV5-1 with TRBJ2-6, with TRBD1 matching over 7 bases. From germline, CDR1 is SGHRS and CDR2 YFSETQ. After removal of 3 bases from V and 2 bases from J, the junction contained 8 bases not matched to a gene. The CDR3 has 17 residues. CDR3 region: CASSSRQGTAGANVLTF. In nucleotides, the CDR3 is TGCGCCAGCAGCTCCCGACAGGGAACCGCTGGGGCCAACGTCCTGACTTTC.

The J gene is TRBJ1-5, the V gene TRBV28; a possible D gene is TRBD1 (6 bases). The CDR3 loop spans 15 amino acids. Germline V gives CDR1 MDHEN, CDR2 SYDVKM. V was shortened by 7 bases and J by 4 bases, with 17 bases between the two germline ends. The DNA of the CDR3 is TGTGCCAGCACGGGGGGGGCAGGACTTAATCAGCCCCAGCATTTT. The encoded protein is CASTGGAGLNQPQHF.

J is TRBJ1-1 and V is TRBV27, with TRBD1 as a possible D gene (5 bases). The germline V gene has CDR1 MNHEY and CDR2 SMNVEV (reference sequence). Trimming cost V 2 bases and J 2 bases, with 6 bases left between them. The CDR3 runs 13 residues. The CDR3 DNA is TGTGCCAGCAGTTTACAGGGAAACACTGAAGCTTTCTTT. Translating gives CASSLQGNTEAFF.

This clone has just one count. The chain links TRBV6-1 to TRBJ2-3; the D gene is possibly TRBD1 (6 bases). Germline values: CDR1 MNHNS, CDR2 SASEGT. V was shortened by 7 bases and J by 2 bases, with 16 bases between the two germline ends. This CDR3 region has 15 residues. CDR3 DNA sequence: TGTGCCAGCACGATCGTGACAGGATTCACAGATACGCAGTATTTT. Translated: CASTIVTGFTDTQYF.

The rearrangement joins TRBV5-1 to TRBJ1-1, with 7 bases that match TRBD1. V lost 0 bases, J lost 0 bases, and 8 bases stayed unmatched. The CDR3 covers 17 residues. The germline V gene has CDR1 SGHRS and CDR2 YFSETQ. The DNA for the CDR3 is TGCGCCAGCAGCTTGGGGGGACAGCCACCCATGAACACTGAAGCTTTCTTT. Amino acids: CASSLGGQPPMNTEAFF.